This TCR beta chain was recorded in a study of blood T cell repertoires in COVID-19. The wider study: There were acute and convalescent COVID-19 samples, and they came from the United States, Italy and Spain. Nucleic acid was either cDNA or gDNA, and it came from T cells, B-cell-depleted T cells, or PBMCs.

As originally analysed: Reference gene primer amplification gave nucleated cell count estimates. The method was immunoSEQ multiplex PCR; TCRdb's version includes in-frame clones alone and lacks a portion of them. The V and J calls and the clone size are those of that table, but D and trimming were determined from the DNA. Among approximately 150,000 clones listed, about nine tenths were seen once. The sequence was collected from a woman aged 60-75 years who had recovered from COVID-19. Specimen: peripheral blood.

The CDR3 protein is CASSQGHSSGEQFF. DNA for the CDR3: TGTGCCAGCAGCCAGGGTCATAGCTCTGGTGAGCAGTTCTTC. The V gene is TRBV3-1 (or the pseudogene TRBV3-2), the J gene TRBJ2-1; D not resolved. The V end was cut by 3 bases, the J end by 9 bases, with 15 bases between. Germline V gene sequence: CDR1 LGHDT, CDR2 YNNKEL (reference sequence). This CDR3 contains 14 residues.